The 2 T cell receptor beta chains below come from one sample, sequenced in a study of shared clonotypes between healthy human individuals. Clones were read by immunoSEQ multiplex PCR, and TCRdb kept only the in-frame ones, dropping some. This sample has over a million clones, with roughly 98.5% found just once. The sample consisted of naive CD4+ T cells sorted from blood. The subset is: CD45RA+ positively selected. The receptors shown here come from a man in his thirties or forties in good health.

The chain recombines TRBV30 with TRBJ2-7; D is perhaps TRBD2 (5 bases). Germline V gene sequence: CDR1 GTSNPN, CDR2 SVGIG (reference sequence). This CDR3 has 14 amino acids. V was shortened by 1 base and J by 5 bases, with 15 bases between the two germline ends. CDR3 bases: TGTGCCTGGAGTGCTACTAGTTATTCCAACGAGCAGTACTTC. Residues: CAWSATSYSNEQYF.

This chain joins TRBV10-1 and TRBJ2-1, with D uncertain. V was shortened by 0 bases and J by 6 bases, with 6 bases between the two germline ends. Germline V gene lookup returns CDR1 WNHNN and CDR2 SYGVQD (reference sequence). The CDR3 covers 13 residues. CDR3 residues: CASSESAVNEQFF. In DNA, the CDR3 is TGCGCCAGCAGTGAGTCGGCGGTCAATGAGCAGTTCTTC.